Below, one TCR beta chain is given with its context. Its cognate antigen has yet to be identified. An end of the junction does not agree with germline; a read error may underlie this. The data were obtained in a study of tumor and adjacent non-tumor tissue in lung cancer (dated by TCRdb to between 2017 and 2018). Regarding the research as a whole: The cohort included approximately 13 adenocarcinoma, 2 squamous cell carcinoma and 1 small cell lung cancer patients. TCRbeta CDR3 sequencing was performed on around 30 paired specimens, with one tumor sample and one normal lung sample collected per patient. Sequencing produced about 130,000,000 productive TCRbeta reads in total, an average of about 4 million reads per sample. The approximately 15 enrolled patients, of whom roughly 10 were men and 5 were women, were aged about 31 to 80 years and were diagnosed with TNM stage I to III disease. Using bulk TCRbeta repertoires from some 16 lung cancer patients, the study set lung tumor tissue side by side with matched distant non-tumor lung tissue.

RNA was isolated from bulk unsorted tissue, and RNA quality was assessed with a NanoDrop ND-1000 and an Agilent 2100. The normal lung samples consisted of distant non-tumor tissue collected more than 3 cm from the tumor edge. Donors were newly diagnosed lung cancer patients admitted for thoracic surgery in China between August and November 2014, without prior chemotherapy. The study excluded patients who had received radiotherapy or chemotherapy before or who had another cancer at the same time. Surgical tissue pieces of 1-2 cm3 were preserved in RNAlater solution and stored at -80 °C until use. Libraries were constructed by multiplex PCR. These reads were obtained on an Illumina HiSeq 2500. TCRbeta libraries were constructed through three rounds of nested PCR with primers (Table S4) according to protocols modified from ARM-PCR. Before sequencing, PCR products of 200-500 bp were excised from the gel and purified with the QIAquick gel extraction kit. The study's own analysis went as follows. Reads were cleaned using Trimmomatic, were merged into complete CDR3 sequences using FLASH, and were assigned to V(D)J germline segments using MiTCR. VDJtools was used to compute clonal diversity as the inverse Simpson's index. In-frame sequences without a premature stop codon were defined as productive reads. In TCRdb, the public reads were trimmed at Q25 with fastp and aligned with MiXCR, with productive beta chains retained. Identical CDR3 protein sequences are pooled into one entry, listed with their most common genes and DNA. TCRdb's processing, not the authors', yielded these V and J calls. This sample holds about 48,000 distinct CDR3 sequences; less than 70% were observed only once. The top ten clonotypes cover approximately 31% of the sample.

Overall results and qualifications from the work: Because peripheral blood was not sequenced, the blood TCRbeta repertoires of the lung cancer patients in the study went unexamined. Only approximately 16 patients were included in the cohort, and the need for larger samples and more detailed clinical data was noted by the authors. TCR diversity was significantly higher in younger patients, and higher tumor TCR diversity was associated with shorter overall and disease-free survival. Significantly higher TCR diversity (inverse Simpson) was observed in tumor tissue than in normal lung tissue (around 450 vs 150, P = 0.0075, Mann-Whitney U test). In normal lung, the top 100 clones accounted for a significantly larger cumulative share of the repertoire than in tumor tissue. The methods do not name the sequencing platform or mention unique molecular identifiers.

The germline V gene provides CDR1 SGHVS and CDR2 FQNEAQ. The CDR3, cysteine through phenylalanine, is 18 amino acids long. Solely the CDR3 DNA is kept, with 54 bases framed from the first base. The sample taken for sequencing was distant non-tumor lung tissue. The V and J genes are TRBV7-8 and TRBJ2-5; 12 junctional bases match TRBD2. The TCR comes from a woman aged 70 to 79 with non-small cell lung cancer. The DNA sequence is TGTGCCAGCGGCTTAGTATGGGGGACTAGCGGGCCCGAGGAGACCCAGTACTTC. Translated, it reads CASGLVWGTSGPEETQYF.